The 5 T cell receptor beta chains below come from one sample, sequenced in a study of T cell responses to AZD1222 COVID-19 vaccine. Repertoires were generated with immunoSEQ multiplex PCR, while TCRdb's copy carries only in-frame clones and drops some. The sample has about 100,000 clones; approximately 86% are singletons. The sample in question was peripheral blood, obtained 28 days after the second dose of the MenACWY control vaccine. These receptors originate from an adult who received the MenACWY meningococcal vaccine as a control.

The CDR3 DNA is TGTGCCAGCTCACCCGTACCGGGCGAGCAGTACTTC. This sequence encodes CASSPVPGEQYF. The rearrangement joins TRBV18 to TRBJ2-7; no clear D gene. From germline, CDR1 is KGHSH and CDR2 LQKENI. V gave up 3 bases and J gave up 6 bases, with 9 bases separating them. The CDR3 sequence is 12 residues long.

The chain has TRBV10-1 and TRBJ2-2; tentatively, D is TRBD1 (5 bases). V dropped 3 bases and J dropped 6 bases, with 11 bases sitting between them. Germline values: CDR1 WNHNN, CDR2 SYGVQD (reference sequence). The CDR3 is 14 amino acids. The CDR3: CASSELQAAGELFF. Here the CDR3 DNA reads TGCGCCAGCAGTGAACTACAGGCAGCCGGGGAGCTGTTTTTT.

The V call is TRBV18, the J call TRBJ1-1, with D unresolved. Trimming stripped 2 bases from V and 4 bases from J, with 8 bases between. This CDR3 contains 13 residues. Germline CDR1 reads KGHSH; CDR2 reads LQKENI. The chain's CDR3 is CASSPTPGTEAFF. The CDR3 DNA reads as TGTGCCAGCTCACCAACGCCCGGCACTGAAGCTTTCTTT.

This clone was found a few times. The V and J genes are TRBV4-1 and TRBJ1-1, with 7 bases identical to TRBD1. The CDR3 is made up of 19 amino acids. CDR1 is MGHRA and CDR2 is YSYEKL in the germline V gene. The ends lost 1 base at V and 0 bases at J; junction bases unmatched: 14. The CDR3 reads CASSQGTLRGPFMNTEAFF. The CDR3 DNA follows: TGCGCCAGCAGCCAAGGGACGTTAAGGGGGCCCTTCATGAACACTGAAGCTTTCTTT.

This clone was counted once. V and J are TRBV19 and TRBJ1-4, with TRBD1 matching over 8 bases. V lost 4 bases and J lost 0; bases outside the gene matches: 4. Germline values: CDR1 LNHDA, CDR2 SQIVND (reference sequence). The CDR3 is 16 residues long. In DNA form, the CDR3 reads TGTGCCAGTAGTAGGCTACAGGGGGCAACTAATGAAAAACTGTTTTTT. Protein sequence: CASSRLQGATNEKLFF.